The 13 T cell receptor beta chains below come from one sample, sequenced in a study of siplizumab effects on memory and regulatory T cells. Using immunoSEQ multiplex PCR, the repertoire was profiled, and TCRdb retains in-frame clones only, with some absent. The sample includes about 120,000 clones, about 93% of them seen just once. The sequencing sample was made of non-Treg CD4+ T cells sorted from blood. The source is a human donor in good health.

This chain uses TRBV7-2 with TRBJ2-5; the D is unclear. The V and J ends lost 2 bases and 1 base respectively, with 2 bases between them. The germline gives CDR1 SGHTA, CDR2 FQGNSA. The CDR3 has 12 amino acids. The CDR3: CASSLLQETQYF. CDR3 nucleotide sequence: TGTGCCAGCAGCTTACTCCAAGAGACCCAGTACTTC.

The chain carries TRBV5-1 and TRBJ2-1; TRBD2 aligns across 13 bases. V lost 0 bases to trimming and J lost 15 bases; unmatched junction nucleotides: 12. Germline lookup yields CDR1 SGHRS and CDR2 YFSETQ. The CDR3 has 16 residues. DNA of the CDR3: TGCGCCAGCAGCTTGGGCCAACTAGCGGGGGGGCACACGGTGTTCTTC. Its protein is CASSLGQLAGGHTVFF. Supplemented by reference TRBV5-1 and TRBJ2-1, the full variable domain reads KAGVTQTPRYLIKTRGQQVTLSCSPISGHRSVSWYQQTPGQGLQFLFEYFSETQRNKGNFPGRFSGRQFSNSRSEMNVSTLELGDSALYLCASSLGQLAGGHTVFFGPGTRLTVL.

The V gene is TRBV28, the J gene TRBJ1-4; possible D gene TRBD1, 6 bases. Germline V gene data show CDR1 as MDHEN and CDR2 as SYDVKM. The CDR3 contains 16 residues. V was pared by 3 bases and J by 0 bases, with 11 bases between. Here the CDR3 reads CASSFGQIATNEKLFF. Written as DNA, the CDR3 is TGTGCCAGCAGTTTCGGACAGATTGCAACTAATGAAAAACTGTTTTTT.

DNA for the CDR3: TGTGCCATCAGTGTCGGAAGCGGGGGGGCAGGTGAGCAGTTCTTC. As protein: CAISVGSGGAGEQFF. The chain employs TRBV10-3 and TRBJ2-1, with 10 positions matching TRBD2. V lost 4 bases to trimming and J lost 9 bases; unmatched junction nucleotides: 9. The CDR3 is 15 amino acids. Germline CDR1 ENHRY, CDR2 SYGVKD.

The chain combines TRBV5-4 with TRBJ2-7, with unresolved D. CDR1 SGHNT and CDR2 YYREEE come from the germline V gene (reference sequence). The CDR3 consists of 15 residues. V shed 3 bases and J shed 0 bases, with 13 bases lying between them. The CDR3 reads CASSSPRSLSYEQYF. The CDR3 DNA is TGTGCCAGCAGCTCCCCACGATCACTCTCCTACGAGCAGTACTTC.

The chain is built from TRBV2 and TRBJ1-1, with TRBD1 matching over 7 bases. This CDR3 contains 13 residues. J was trimmed by 7 bases and V by 7 bases; bases with no gene match: 9. Germline assignment: CDR1 SNHLY and CDR2 FYNNEI. The CDR3 DNA is TGTGCCAGCAACATCGACAGGGAGGGTGAAGCTTTCTTT. Protein sequence: CASNIDREGEAFF.

The J gene is TRBJ1-1, the V gene TRBV18; TRBD1 agrees at 9 bases. CDR3 length: 15 amino acids. CDR1 is KGHSH, CDR2 LQKENI, per germline. The trim removed 3 bases at V and 3 bases at J, leaving 5 bases unmatched. The CDR3 is CASSPRTGVYTEAFF. The CDR3 nucleotides are TGTGCCAGCTCACCGAGGACAGGGGTCTACACTGAAGCTTTCTTT.

The chain has TRBV25-1 and TRBJ1-1, with D tentatively TRBD1 (6 bases). Germline loops: CDR1 MGHDK, CDR2 SYGVNS. The CDR3 is made up of 15 amino acids. Trimming took 3 bases from V and 1 from J, leaving 12 bases between them. The CDR3 DNA is TGTGCCAGCAGTGACCCTCTGACAGGGAACACTGAAGCTTTCTTT. Its protein is CASSDPLTGNTEAFF.

This chain joins TRBV19 and TRBJ1-2; possible D gene TRBD1, 5 bases. This CDR3 is 11 amino acids long. The germline V gene has CDR1 LNHDA and CDR2 SQIVND (reference sequence). Trimming stripped 8 bases from V and 8 bases from J, with 12 bases between. The CDR3 here is CASQRGGGYTF. CDR3 DNA sequence: TGTGCCAGTCAAAGGGGTGGCGGCTACACCTTC.

The CDR3 region is CASSLPQGTGRSPLHF. The CDR3 region has the DNA TGCGCCAGCAGCCTTCCGCAGGGGACAGGGAGATCACCCCTCCACTTT. The chain combines TRBV4-1 with TRBJ1-6; 9 bases are shared with TRBD1. The CDR3 consists of 16 residues. Germline-derived CDR1 and CDR2 are MGHRA and YSYEKL. V was pared by 4 bases and J by 10 bases, with 11 bases of the junction left unmatched.

This rearrangement joins TRBV5-6 to TRBJ1-4, with D uncertain. Germline V gene sequence: CDR1 SGHDT, CDR2 YYEEEE. The V gene lost 3 bases and the J gene lost 5 bases, with 23 bases spanning the gap. CDR3 size: 18 residues. The CDR3 region has the DNA TGTGCCAGCAGCTCACCGGGAGCCGCTTCGAGGGTAAATGAAAAACTGTTTTTT. It specifies CASSSPGAASRVNEKLFF.

This clone was counted once. This chain uses TRBV30 with TRBJ1-4; D is unclear. This CDR3 is 15 amino acids long. CDR1 and CDR2 from the germline V gene are GTSNPN and SVGIG (reference sequence). Trimming removed 3 bases from V and 0 bases from J, with 11 bases in between. CDR3 protein: CAWSEGFATNEKLFF. DNA of the CDR3: TGTGCCTGGAGCGAAGGCTTTGCAACTAATGAAAAACTGTTTTTT. Combining the CDR3 with reference TRBV30 and TRBJ1-4 gives the whole variable domain SQTIHQWPATLVQPVGSPLSLECTVEGTSNPNLYWYRQAAGRGLQLLFYSVGIGQISSEVPQNLSASRPQDRQFILSSKKLLLSDSGFYLCAWSEGFATNEKLFFGSGTQLSVL.

This rearrangement joins TRBV5-4 to TRBJ1-2; TRBD1 might be the D (6 bases). V was trimmed by 2 bases and J by 2 bases, leaving 7 bases between them. This CDR3 is 13 amino acids long. Germline values: CDR1 SGHNT, CDR2 YYREEE (reference sequence). CDR3: CASSLDRNYGYTF. The CDR3 DNA is TGTGCCAGCAGCTTAGACAGGAACTATGGCTACACCTTC.